This is a list of T cell receptor beta chains from one sample in a study. In TCRdb, the RT-PCR reads were re-called with MiXCR into one record per CDR3 protein. The repertoire consists of more than 550,000 distinct CDR3 sequences, with 12% to 15% occurring once and the leading ten covering 3% to 4.5%. The sample was memory CD4+ T cells from blood. The receptors come from a female donor in good health, serving as a healthy control. Both conserved end residues are part of each CDR3. The D gene is left open where the match is weak. The listing skips clone size in some rows; elsewhere it reads once, few, many or a size class.

D gene,V gene,J gene,clone size,CDR3 DNA,CDR3 protein
NA,TRBV12-3/TRBV12-4,TRBJ1-6,NA,TGTGCCAGCAGTATCGCCCTTGGCGATTCACCCCTCCACTTT,CASSIALGDSPLHF
NA,TRBV6-2/TRBV6-3,TRBJ1-2,many,TGTGCCAGCAGTCCAATCGGCCGGGACAACTATGGCTACACCTTC,CASSPIGRDNYGYTF
TRBD1,TRBV24-1,TRBJ2-5,NA,TGTGCCACCAGTGAAACTAGGGGGCCGGGCGAGACCCAGTACTTC,CATSETRGPGETQYF
NA,TRBV3-1,TRBJ2-1,NA,TGTGCCAGCAGCCAAGCGACGGGACCGCACAATGAGCAGTTCTTC,CASSQATGPHNEQFF
NA,TRBV2,TRBJ1-1,few,TGTGCCAGCCAGAGACAAGGGGCTGTCGTCACTGAAGCTTTCTTT,CASQRQGAVVTEAFF
TRBD2,TRBV5-1,TRBJ2-1,few,TGCGCCAGCAGAACGACTAGCGGGAGGGCCTACAATGAGCAGTTCTTC,CASRTTSGRAYNEQFF
NA,TRBV5-1,TRBJ2-3,few,TGCGCCAGCAGCGGAATTGCAGGAGGGTTAGGCACAGATACGCAGTATTTT,CASSGIAGGLGTDTQYF
NA,TRBV24-1,TRBJ1-1,NA,TGTGCCACCAGTGATTCGACAGGACCCTTAGGGGACACTGAAGCTTTCTTT,CATSDSTGPLGDTEAFF
NA,TRBV20-1,TRBJ2-7,many,TGCAGTGCCCCCCCCCGGACAGTCTCCTACGAGCAGTACTTC,CSAPPRTVSYEQYF
NA,TRBV5-1,TRBJ2-5,NA,TGCGCCAGCAACCCCTCCCCGTCCGGGGCTGAGACCCAGTACTTC,CASNPSPSGAETQYF
NA,TRBV18,TRBJ1-3,NA,TGTGCCAGCTCACCGACAGATTCTGGAAACACCATATATTTT,CASSPTDSGNTIYF
NA,TRBV12-3/TRBV12-4,TRBJ1-1,few,TGTGCCAGCAGTTTAGACAGGGTGGGTGAAGCTTTCTTT,CASSLDRVGEAFF
TRBD1,TRBV20-1,TRBJ2-7,NA,TGCAGTGCTAGCCAGGGGGCCGCGACCTACGAGCAGTACTTC,CSASQGAATYEQYF
NA,TRBV3-1,TRBJ2-1,few,TGTGCCAGCAGCCAAGATACAGGACTCCACAATGAGCAGTTCTTC,CASSQDTGLHNEQFF
TRBD2,TRBV18,TRBJ2-7,NA,TGTGCCAGCTCACGGCAGACTAGCGGGAGTGACGAGCAGTACTTC,CASSRQTSGSDEQYF
TRBD2,TRBV27,TRBJ2-7,few,TGTGCCAGCAGTTCGACTAGCGGCTTACGCTACGAGCAGTACTTC,CASSSTSGLRYEQYF
TRBD1,TRBV20-1,TRBJ2-2,many,TGCAGTGCTACCAGGGGGCTGATAACCGGGGAGCTGTTTTTT,CSATRGLITGELFF
TRBD1,TRBV12-3/TRBV12-4,TRBJ1-2,few,TGTGCCAGCACCATGTTTAGGGACAGCTATGGCTACACCTTC,CASTMFRDSYGYTF
NA,TRBV20-1,TRBJ2-5,few,TGCAGTGCTAGAGATCCACAGGTTCGAGAGACCCAGTACTTC,CSARDPQVRETQYF
TRBD1,TRBV12-3/TRBV12-4,TRBJ2-7,many,TGTGCCAGCAGATGGGGACAGGGAGGCCCCTACGAGCAGTACTTC,CASRWGQGGPYEQYF
NA,TRBV7-2,TRBJ2-1,many,TGTGCCAGCAGCTTAGGGGTCGAGCAGTTCTTC,CASSLGVEQFF
NA,TRBV27,TRBJ1-1,NA,TGTGCCAGCAGTTTCATGAGTTCTACGGGGGCAGGCACTGAAGCTTTCTTT,CASSFMSSTGAGTEAFF
NA,TRBV20-1,TRBJ1-3,NA,TGCAGTGCGAGGACCGGACCCTCTGGAAACACCATATATTTT,CSARTGPSGNTIYF
NA,TRBV19,TRBJ2-1,NA,TGTGCCAGTAAGGGGGGAGGACAGTTCTACAATGAGCAGTTCTTC,CASKGGGQFYNEQFF
NA,TRBV10-3,TRBJ2-7,many,TGTGCCATCAGTGAGTCGTTAGAGTTTTACGAGCAGTACTTC,CAISESLEFYEQYF
NA,TRBV6-2/TRBV6-3,TRBJ1-1,NA,TGTGCCAGCAGTTACTCTGGCAGCCCTAAAGCTTTCTTT,CASSYSGSPKAFF
NA,TRBV28,TRBJ2-7,NA,TGTGCCAGCATCTCGGGGGTAAACTACGAGCAGTACTTC,CASISGVNYEQYF
NA,TRBV6-6,TRBJ2-5,few,TGTGCCAGCAGACCTGCCGGGGACCAAGAGACCCAGTACTTC,CASRPAGDQETQYF
NA,TRBV6-5,TRBJ2-3,NA,TGTGCCAGCAGTTACTTTTTGGGAAGTAGCACAGATACGCAGTATTTT,CASSYFLGSSTDTQYF
NA,TRBV20-1,TRBJ2-1,NA,TGCAGTGCTAGTGTGGGACTGGAGTCCTACAATGAGCAGTTCTTC,CSASVGLESYNEQFF
TRBD2,TRBV29-1,TRBJ2-7,many,TGCAGCGTTGTATCTAGCGGGAGGGCCACAGGGCTCTACGAGCAGTACTTC,CSVVSSGRATGLYEQYF
TRBD1,TRBV7-2,TRBJ1-4,many,TGTGCCAGCAGCTTAGGGACAGGTTCTAATGAAAAACTGTTTTTT,CASSLGTGSNEKLFF
NA,TRBV7-2,TRBJ1-2,few,TGTGCCAGCAGCACCAACTCGCCGGGACTCCGAAGCTACACCTTC,CASSTNSPGLRSYTF
NA,TRBV6-2/TRBV6-3,TRBJ2-1,NA,TGTGCCAGCACCCTAGGGTACAATGAGCAGTTCTTC,CASTLGYNEQFF
TRBD1,TRBV18,TRBJ2-7,NA,TGTGCCAGCTCACCTACCGGGACAGGTCCAGCCTACGAGCAGTACTTC,CASSPTGTGPAYEQYF
NA,TRBV12-3/TRBV12-4,TRBJ2-3,many,TGTGCCAGCAGCCCAGACGGGGTTCCCACAGATACGCAGTATTTT,CASSPDGVPTDTQYF
NA,TRBV4-1,TRBJ2-6,NA,TGCGCCAGCAATAGAAGGGAAGCCCAGGGGAGTCCTGGGGCCAACGTCCTGACTTTC,CASNRREAQGSPGANVLTF
TRBD1,TRBV24-1,TRBJ2-1,few,TGTGCCACCAGTCGGCAGGGGGACAATGAGCAGTTCTTC,CATSRQGDNEQFF
NA,TRBV7-6,TRBJ2-7,many,TGTGCCAGCAGCTTAGCGACAGGCGAGCAGTACTTC,CASSLATGEQYF
TRBD1,TRBV18,TRBJ1-4,NA,TGTGCCAGCTCACCTCTAGGGACAGGGGTCGAAAAACTGTTTTTT,CASSPLGTGVEKLFF
TRBD1,TRBV7-2,TRBJ2-5,many,TGTGCCAGCAGCTTAGCTGGACAGGGACGAGAGACCCAGTACTTC,CASSLAGQGRETQYF
NA,TRBV6-5,TRBJ1-5,many,TGTGCCAGCAGGCCGAATAGCGCCAGCAATCAGCCCCAGCATTTT,CASRPNSASNQPQHF
NA,TRBV29-1,TRBJ2-1,many,TGCAGCGTTGAAGTCATGGGGACCCGAGCAAATGAGCAGTTCTTC,CSVEVMGTRANEQFF
TRBD1,TRBV12-3/TRBV12-4,TRBJ1-5,many,TGTGCCAGCTCCGGGACAGGCAATCAGCCCCAGCATTTT,CASSGTGNQPQHF
NA,TRBV18,TRBJ2-4,NA,TGTGCCAGCTCACCACCGCCGCTGCGGGACAAAAACATTCAGTACTTC,CASSPPPLRDKNIQYF
NA,TRBV9,TRBJ1-2,few,TGTGCCAGCAGCCTTGGACGGAGCCAGCCTAACTATGGCTACACCTTC,CASSLGRSQPNYGYTF
TRBD1,TRBV20-1,TRBJ1-5,NA,TGCAGTGCTATCCGACAGGGAGGGGGTAGCAATCAGCCCCAGCATTTT,CSAIRQGGGSNQPQHF
NA,TRBV6-6,TRBJ1-2,NA,TGTGCCAGCAGTTATATGGGGGCTAACTATGGCTACACCTTC,CASSYMGANYGYTF
TRBD2,TRBV7-2,TRBJ2-3,many,TGTGCCAGCAGCTTAGTCGTTAGCGGGGGTTCCACAGATACGCAGTATTTT,CASSLVVSGGSTDTQYF
NA,TRBV20-1,TRBJ2-7,many,TGCAGTGCTAGAGACCGTGACGGCAGGGAAGAGCAGTACTTC,CSARDRDGREEQYF
NA,TRBV4-2,TRBJ2-7,NA,TGTGCCAGCAGCTATATACAGGCGACCTACGAGCAGTACTTC,CASSYIQATYEQYF
NA,TRBV20-1,TRBJ2-3,many,TGCAGTGCACCGGATATGCGGAGTCGAAGCACAGATACGCAGTATTTT,CSAPDMRSRSTDTQYF